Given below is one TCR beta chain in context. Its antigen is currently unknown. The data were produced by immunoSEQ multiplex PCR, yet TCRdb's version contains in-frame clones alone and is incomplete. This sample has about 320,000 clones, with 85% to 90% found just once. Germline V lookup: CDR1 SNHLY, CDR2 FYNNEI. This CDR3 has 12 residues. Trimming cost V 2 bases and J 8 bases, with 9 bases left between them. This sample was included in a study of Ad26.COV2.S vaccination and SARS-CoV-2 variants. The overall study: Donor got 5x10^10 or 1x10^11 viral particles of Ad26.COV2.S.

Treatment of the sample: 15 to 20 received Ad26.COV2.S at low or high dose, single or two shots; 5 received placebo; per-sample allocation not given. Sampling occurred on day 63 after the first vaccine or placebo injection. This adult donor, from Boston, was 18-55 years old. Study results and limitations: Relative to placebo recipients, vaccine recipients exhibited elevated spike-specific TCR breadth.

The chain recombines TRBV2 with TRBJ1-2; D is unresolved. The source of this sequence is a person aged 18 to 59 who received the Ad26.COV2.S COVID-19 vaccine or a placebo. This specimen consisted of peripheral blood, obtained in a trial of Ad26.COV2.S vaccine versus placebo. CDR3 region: CASSESVEGYTF. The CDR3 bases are TGTGCCAGCAGTGAATCCGTGGAGGGCTACACCTTC.